These 12 T cell receptor beta chains share one sample of origin, sequenced in a study of technical replicates of blood from several donors (dated by TCRdb to 2016 to 2017). Receptors were amplified or captured by the immunoSEQ multiplex PCR assay. The immuneACCESS repertoire file appears here via TCRdb, limited to in-frame rearrangements. These files lack a portion of the clones; in checked studies, under half of the deficit traces to unresolved V genes, and the cause of the others is not known. Counted in this sample were about 66,000 clones; about 90% of them appeared once. The ten largest clones capture 0.35% to 0.45% of the sample. The sequenced sample consisted of T cells isolated from PBMCs. Receptor source: a human donor in good health.

The rearrangement joins TRBV6-5 to TRBJ2-2, with D maybe TRBD1 (6 bases). Trimming took off 2 bases at V and 1 base at J, with 8 bases between the two ends. This CDR3 is 15 amino acids long. The germline CDR1 and CDR2 sequences are MNHEY and SVGAGI. The CDR3 DNA follows: TGTGCCAGCAGTTACCTCAGGGGGAACACCGGGGAGCTGTTTTTT. This gives the protein CASSYLRGNTGELFF.

The J gene is TRBJ2-7, the V gene TRBV30, with D tentatively TRBD2 (6 bases). The V end lost 4 bases, the J end lost 2 bases, and 9 bases lay between the germline ends. CDR3 length: 12 residues. The V gene's germline CDR1 is GTSNPN and CDR2 SVGIG (reference sequence). CDR3 loop: CAWTGGPYEQYF. CDR3 bases: TGTGCCTGGACCGGGGGACCCTACGAGCAGTACTTC.

The V call is TRBV19, the J call TRBJ2-1, with 11 bases that match TRBD2. CDR3 length equals 15 residues. Germline V gene data show CDR1 as LNHDA and CDR2 as SQIVND (reference sequence). The J segment lost 7 bases and the V segment lost 7 bases, leaving 9 bases of the junction unmatched. CDR3 sequence (DNA): TGTGCCAGTATGGGAACTAGCGGGAGCTCTAATGAGCAGTTCTTC. Protein: CASMGTSGSSNEQFF.

The chain is built from TRBV15 and TRBJ2-1, with 9 positions matching TRBD2. Germline V gene data show CDR1 as LNHNV and CDR2 as YYDKDF (reference sequence). The CDR3 sequence is 16 residues long. Trimming at V came to 3 bases and at J to 3 bases, leaving 6 bases not matched to a gene. The CDR3 protein is CATSRGISGGYNEQFF. For the CDR3, the DNA is TGTGCCACCAGCAGGGGGATTAGCGGGGGCTACAATGAGCAGTTCTTC. The complete variable domain, with remaining parts taken from reference TRBV15 and TRBJ2-1, reads DAMVIQNPRYQVTQFGKPVTLSCSQTLNHNVMYWYQQKSSQAPKLLFHYYDKDFNNEADTPDNFQSRRPNTSFCFLDIRSPGLGDTAMYLCATSRGISGGYNEQFFGPGTRLTVL.

V usage is TRBV28 and J usage is TRBJ2-7; the match to TRBD1 covers 7 bases. In germline, CDR1 is MDHEN, CDR2 SYDVKM. V was clipped by 5 bases and J by 4 bases; unmatched bases: 14. The CDR3 covers 16 residues. CDR3 DNA: TGTGCCAGCAGTATACCCGGGACAGAAAATCCGTACGAGCAGTACTTC. Protein sequence: CASSIPGTENPYEQYF.

The chain couples TRBV19 to TRBJ2-2, with 8 nucleotides matching TRBD1. Losses at the gene ends were 3 bases for V and 7 bases for J; bases not matched to a gene: 7. The CDR3 runs 15 residues. Per germline, CDR1 LNHDA and CDR2 SQIVND (reference sequence). The CDR3 is CASSMGQGAGGELFF. For the CDR3, the DNA is TGTGCCAGTAGTATGGGGCAGGGGGCCGGCGGGGAGCTGTTTTTT.

The chain is built from TRBV14 and TRBJ2-1; 7 bases are shared with TRBD1. The CDR3 loop spans 14 amino acids. CDR1 is SGHDN and CDR2 is FVKESK in the germline V gene. J gave up 6 bases and V 4 bases, and 6 bases lay outside the gene matches. Written as DNA, the CDR3 is TGTGCCAGCAGCCTATTACAGGGGCTCAATGAGCAGTTCTTC. Translating gives CASSLLQGLNEQFF.

This chain links TRBV4-2 with TRBJ2-7; 8 bases are a match to TRBD2. In germline, CDR1 is LGHNA, CDR2 YNFKEQ. The CDR3 is 18 residues long. The V gene end was trimmed by 0 bases and the J gene end by 6 bases; junction bases not matched to a gene: 16. The CDR3 is CASSQDLWGPAGVGEQYF. Written as DNA, the CDR3 is TGTGCCAGCAGCCAAGATCTTTGGGGGCCAGCGGGAGTCGGCGAGCAGTACTTC.

The chain has TRBV2 and TRBJ1-4, with 7 bases that match TRBD1. This CDR3 is built from 15 residues. Germline CDR1 is SNHLY and CDR2 is FYNNEI. V trimming: 6 bases; J trimming: 8 bases; junction bases outside the gene matches: 12. The CDR3 here is CASSHNDRELEKLFF. CDR3 DNA: TGTGCCAGCAGCCATAATGACAGGGAGTTGGAAAAACTGTTTTTT.

The chain has TRBV27 and TRBJ2-5; no clear D gene. This CDR3 is 15 amino acids long. V was cut by 8 bases and J by 0 bases, with 16 bases left in between. Germline V gene data show CDR1 as MNHEY and CDR2 as SMNVEV (reference sequence). CDR3 in amino acids: CASPSPKTYQETQYF. The CDR3, as DNA: TGTGCCAGCCCGAGTCCTAAAACCTACCAAGAGACCCAGTACTTC.

The chain joins TRBV19 to TRBJ1-2; 7 bases match TRBD1. This CDR3 region has 14 residues. Per germline, CDR1 LNHDA and CDR2 SQIVND (reference sequence). V gave up 6 bases and J gave up 5 bases; unmatched junction bases: 9. The CDR3 nucleotides read TGTGCCAGTAGCCCGACTACAGGGGAATATGGCTACACCTTC. It is translated as CASSPTTGEYGYTF.

The chain couples TRBV10-3 to TRBJ1-2; D is uncertain. From germline, CDR1 is ENHRY and CDR2 SYGVKD. The CDR3 is 10 residues long. V dropped 8 bases and J dropped 6 bases, with 7 bases sitting between them. Written as DNA, the CDR3 is TGTGCCATCGGTCGGGATGGCTACACCTTC. It codes for CAIGRDGYTF.